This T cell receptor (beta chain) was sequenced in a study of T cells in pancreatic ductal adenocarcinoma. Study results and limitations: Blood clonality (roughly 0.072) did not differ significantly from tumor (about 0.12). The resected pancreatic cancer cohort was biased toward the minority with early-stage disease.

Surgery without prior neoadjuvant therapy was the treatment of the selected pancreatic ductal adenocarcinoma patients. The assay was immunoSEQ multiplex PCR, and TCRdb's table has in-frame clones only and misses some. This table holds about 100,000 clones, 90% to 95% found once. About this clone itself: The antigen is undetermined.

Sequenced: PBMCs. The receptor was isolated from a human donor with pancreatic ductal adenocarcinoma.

CDR3 nucleotide sequence: TGTGCCAGCAGCTCTTCTTCTGAGCAGTACTTC. It specifies CASSSSSEQYF. The chain is built from TRBV11-3 and TRBJ2-7; no firm D call. V dropped 4 bases and J dropped 7 bases, with 8 bases sitting between them. CDR1 SGHNT and CDR2 YENEEA come from the germline V gene. The CDR3 consists of 11 residues.